A selection of T cell receptor beta chains follows, all from one sample in a study of T cell changes during pregnancy in multiple sclerosis. Clones were read by immunoSEQ multiplex PCR, and TCRdb kept only the in-frame ones, dropping some. This sample carries around 120,000 clones, 90% to 95% of them seen once, and the ten largest clones take about 3%. This specimen was peripheral blood, taken after pregnancy. These TCRs come from a female donor with multiple sclerosis, enrolled in a pregnancy study. Each CDR3 is given with its conserved first and last residue. A D gene is named only where the DNA matches it firmly. Rows give clone size only sometimes, using once, few, many, or a class for an expanded clone.

v_gene	d_gene	j_gene	abundance	CDR3aa	CDR3nt
TRBV5-1	TRBD1	TRBJ2-7	-	CASRGPTGANEQYF	TGCGCCAGCCGGGGGCCGACAGGGGCTAACGAGCAGTACTTC
TRBV7-9	TRBD2	TRBJ2-1	-	CASSSFSGGSSDEQFF	TGTGCCAGCAGCTCCTTTAGCGGGGGGTCAAGCGATGAGCAGTTCTTC
TRBV2	-	TRBJ2-1	-	CASSGTGDSYNEQFF	TGTGCCAGCAGTGGAACCGGGGACTCTTACAATGAGCAGTTCTTC
TRBV5-6	TRBD1	TRBJ2-3	-	CASRQDRDTQYF	TGTGCCAGCAGACAGGACAGGGATACGCAGTATTTT
TRBV11-1	-	TRBJ2-5	-	CASSLERETQYF	TGTGCCAGCAGCTTAGAACGGGAGACCCAGTACTTC
TRBV6-5	TRBD2	TRBJ2-2	-	CASSYYQGGTGELFF	TGTGCCAGCAGTTATTATCAGGGAGGGACCGGGGAGCTGTTTTTT
TRBV7-9	-	TRBJ1-1	-	CASRSRRVSDTEAFF	TGTGCCAGCAGAAGTCGGCGGGTTTCGGACACTGAAGCTTTCTTT
TRBV7-9	TRBD1	TRBJ1-1	-	CASSPLSGDRNTEAFF	TGTGCCAGCAGTCCTCTCTCCGGGGACAGGAACACTGAAGCTTTCTTT
TRBV18	-	TRBJ1-5	-	CASSPRGGNQPQHF	TGTGCCAGCTCACCACGGGGGGGAAATCAGCCCCAGCATTTT
TRBV9	-	TRBJ2-3	-	CASSVVPTGNPQRF	TGTGCCAGCAGCGTAGTCCCAACAGGGAACCCTCAGAGATTT
TRBV2	-	TRBJ1-4	-	CASNREETFYEKLFF	TGTGCCAGCAATCGGGAAGAGACGTTTTATGAAAAACTGTTTTTT
TRBV19	-	TRBJ1-6	once	CASSIDLTVWDSPLHF	TGTGCCAGTAGTATAGATCTAACAGTTTGGGATTCACCCCTCCACTTT